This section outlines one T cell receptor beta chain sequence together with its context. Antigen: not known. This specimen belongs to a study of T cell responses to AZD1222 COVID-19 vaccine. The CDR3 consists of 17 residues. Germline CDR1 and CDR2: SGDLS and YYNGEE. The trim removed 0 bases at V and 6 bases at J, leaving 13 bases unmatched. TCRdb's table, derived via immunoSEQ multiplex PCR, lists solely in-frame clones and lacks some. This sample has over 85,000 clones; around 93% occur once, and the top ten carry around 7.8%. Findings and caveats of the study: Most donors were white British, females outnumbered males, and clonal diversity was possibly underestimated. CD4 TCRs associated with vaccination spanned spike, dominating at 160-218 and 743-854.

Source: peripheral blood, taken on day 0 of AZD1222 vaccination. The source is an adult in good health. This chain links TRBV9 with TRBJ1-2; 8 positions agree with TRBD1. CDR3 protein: CASSVAAQDREGDGYTF. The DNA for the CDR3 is TGTGCCAGCAGCGTAGCCGCCCAGGACAGGGAGGGGGATGGCTACACCTTC.